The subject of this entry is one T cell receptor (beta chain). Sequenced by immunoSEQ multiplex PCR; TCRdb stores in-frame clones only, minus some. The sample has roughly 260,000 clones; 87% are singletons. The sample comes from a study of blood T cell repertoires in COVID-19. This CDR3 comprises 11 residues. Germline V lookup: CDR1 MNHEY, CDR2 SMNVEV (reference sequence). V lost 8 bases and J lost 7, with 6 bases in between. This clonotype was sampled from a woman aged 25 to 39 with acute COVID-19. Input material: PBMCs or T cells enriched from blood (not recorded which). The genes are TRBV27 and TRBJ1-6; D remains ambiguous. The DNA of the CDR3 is TGTGCCAGCCCGGGGAATTCACCCCTCCACTTT. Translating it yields CASPGNSPLHF.